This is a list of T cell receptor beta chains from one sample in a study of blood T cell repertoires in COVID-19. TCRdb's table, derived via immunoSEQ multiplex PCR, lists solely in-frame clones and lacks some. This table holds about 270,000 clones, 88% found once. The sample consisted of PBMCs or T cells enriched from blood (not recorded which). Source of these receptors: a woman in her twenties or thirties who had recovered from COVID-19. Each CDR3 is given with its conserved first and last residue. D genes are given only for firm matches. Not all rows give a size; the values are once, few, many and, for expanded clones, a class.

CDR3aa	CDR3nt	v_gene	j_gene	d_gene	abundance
CASSLAGSYQETQYF	TGTGCCAGCAGCTTGGCCGGGTCATATCAAGAGACCCAGTACTTC	TRBV5-4	TRBJ2-5	.	.
CASSLRRGNSPLHF	TGTGCCAGCAGCTTACGTCGGGGTAATTCACCCCTCCACTTT	TRBV6-2/TRBV6-3	TRBJ1-6	.	.
CASSPEGAYGYTF	TGTGCCAGCAGCCCGGAGGGAGCCTATGGCTACACCTTC	TRBV4-2	TRBJ1-2	.	.
CASSLVGASNQPQHF	TGTGCCAGCAGTCTGGTAGGGGCCAGCAATCAGCCCCAGCATTTT	TRBV28	TRBJ1-5	.	.
CATSDQSGGALNEQFF	TGTGCCACCAGTGACCAAAGCGGGGGGGCCCTCAATGAGCAGTTCTTC	TRBV24-1	TRBJ2-1	TRBD2	.
CASSLTGGSDDGYTF	TGTGCCAGCAGCTTGACAGGGGGTTCTGACGATGGCTACACCTTC	TRBV7-9	TRBJ1-2	TRBD1	.
CASSPMGSGTSSYEQYF	TGTGCCAGCAGCCCGATGGGGAGCGGGACAAGCTCCTACGAGCAGTACTTC	TRBV5-4	TRBJ2-7	.	.
CASSDHRGEWYGYTF	TGTGCCAGCAGTGACCACAGGGGGGAATGGTATGGCTACACCTTC	TRBV6-1	TRBJ1-2	TRBD1	.
CASSVSGTNQPQHF	TGTGCCAGCAGCGTAAGTGGCACCAATCAGCCCCAGCATTTT	TRBV28	TRBJ1-5	.	.
CASSSRTSGFTDTQYF	TGTGCCAGCAGCTCGCGGACTAGCGGGTTCACAGATACGCAGTATTTT	TRBV7-6	TRBJ2-3	TRBD2	once
CASSLGEVNNEQFF	TGTGCCAGCAGCTTGGGAGAGGTAAACAATGAGCAGTTCTTC	TRBV5-4	TRBJ2-1	.	once
CASSQGQTNYGYTF	TGTGCCAGCAGCCAAGGACAGACTAACTATGGCTACACCTTC	TRBV7-9	TRBJ1-2	.	.
CAWSVPLGQRFYNSPLHF	TGTGCCTGGAGTGTACCTCTTGGACAGCGCTTCTATAATTCACCCCTCCACTTT	TRBV30	TRBJ1-6	.	.
CASSLRNRAWSNQPQHF	TGTGCCAGCAGTTTACGAAACAGGGCCTGGAGCAATCAGCCCCAGCATTTT	TRBV28	TRBJ1-5	.	.
CASSREHRGNEQYF	TGTGCCAGCAGCCGGGAACACAGGGGAAACGAGCAGTACTTC	TRBV3-1/TRBV3-2	TRBJ2-7	TRBD1	.
CASSQGSIGGGYTF	TGTGCCAGCAGCCAAGGCTCCATAGGAGGTGGCTACACCTTC	TRBV14	TRBJ1-2	.	.
CASSPSVSANEKLFF	TGTGCCAGCAGCCCCTCCGTGAGCGCGAATGAAAAACTGTTTTTT	TRBV7-2	TRBJ1-4	.	.
CASSHLSHAGTLYDQPQHF	TGTGCCAGTAGTCACCTCAGCCATGCAGGGACATTGTACGACCAGCCCCAGCATTTT	TRBV19	TRBJ1-5	.	.
CASSPTSSGETQYF	TGTGCCAGCAGCCCCACTAGCTCCGGGGAGACCCAGTACTTC	TRBV3-1/TRBV3-2	TRBJ2-5	.	.
CASSEVGGTDTQYF	TGTGCCAGCAGTGAGGTAGGGGGCACAGATACGCAGTATTTT	TRBV2	TRBJ2-3	.	.
CASSLMGQGMRSNTGELFF	TGTGCCAGCAGCTTAATGGGGCAGGGGATGAGGTCGAACACCGGGGAGCTGTTTTTT	TRBV7-3	TRBJ2-2	.	.
CAWTLLGVTEAFF	TGTGCCTGGACACTATTGGGTGTCACTGAAGCTTTCTTT	TRBV30	TRBJ1-1	.	.
CATKTGSPYEQYF	TGTGCCACCAAAACAGGGAGCCCCTACGAGCAGTACTTC	TRBV28	TRBJ2-7	.	.
CASSLLAGDDTQYF	TGCGCCAGCAGCTTGCTAGCGGGGGATGATACGCAGTATTTT	TRBV5-1	TRBJ2-3	TRBD2	.
CASSLTHRTETQYF	TGTGCCAGCAGCTTAACCCACAGAACCGAGACCCAGTACTTC	TRBV7-3	TRBJ2-5	.	.
CASTGMNTEAFF	TGTGCTTCCACAGGGATGAACACTGAAGCTTTCTTT	TRBV28	TRBJ1-1	.	.
CASSPPSAGPSGNTIYF	TGTGCCAGCTCACCCCCGTCGGCAGGGCCTTCTGGAAACACCATATATTTT	TRBV18	TRBJ1-3	.	.
CASNGGAGANVLTF	TGTGCCAGCAATGGCGGGGCTGGGGCCAACGTCCTGACTTTC	TRBV9	TRBJ2-6	.	once
CASSSKLAGANTGELFF	TGTGCCAGCAGCTCAAAACTAGCGGGCGCGAACACCGGGGAGCTGTTTTTT	TRBV7-3	TRBJ2-2	TRBD2	.
CASSYDHRRLVTEAFF	TGTGCCAGCAGTTACGACCACAGGCGGCTTGTCACTGAAGCTTTCTTT	TRBV6-2/TRBV6-3	TRBJ1-1	.	.
CASSLVRRGGEKLFF	TGTGCCAGCAGCTTAGTTAGGAGGGGTGGAGAAAAACTGTTTTTT	TRBV7-2	TRBJ1-4	.	once
CRVPPRAGGGGTQYF	TGCCGCGTCCCCCCCCGCGCGGGGGGGGGCGGGACCCAGTACTTC	TRBV29-1	TRBJ2-5	TRBD2	.
CASREQTGDTGELFF	TGTGCCAGCAGAGAACAAACAGGGGACACCGGGGAGCTGTTTTTT	TRBV2	TRBJ2-2	TRBD1	.
CATGGQGTDTQYF	TGTGCCACGGGGGGGCAGGGCACAGATACGCAGTATTTT	TRBV10-3	TRBJ2-3	TRBD2	.
CASSLLIRGSDNEQFF	TGTGCCAGCAGCTTACTTATACGCGGCTCAGACAATGAGCAGTTCTTC	TRBV11-3	TRBJ2-1	.	.
CASREYSNQPQHF	TGTGCCAGCAGGGAGTATAGCAATCAGCCCCAGCATTTT	TRBV2	TRBJ1-5	.	.
CASSFPRGQWDEQFF	TGTGCCAGCAGTTTCCCGCGAGGACAGTGGGATGAGCAGTTCTTC	TRBV28	TRBJ2-1	.	.
CSVEGAGALSYNEQFF	TGCAGCGTTGAAGGCGCGGGAGCGCTCTCCTACAATGAGCAGTTCTTC	TRBV29-1	TRBJ2-1	TRBD2	.
CASSSPSGSADTQYF	TGTGCCAGCAGCTCCCCTAGCGGGAGCGCAGATACGCAGTATTTT	TRBV5-4	TRBJ2-3	TRBD2	.
CASSQETGYTEAFF	TGCGCCAGCAGCCAAGAGACAGGCTACACTGAAGCTTTCTTT	TRBV4-3	TRBJ1-1	.	few
CASSSSSGYEQYF	TGTGCCAGCAGCTCCTCTAGTGGCTACGAGCAGTACTTC	TRBV11-2	TRBJ2-7	.	.
CASSIAPGMNTEAFF	TGTGCCAGTAGTATAGCTCCGGGGATGAACACTGAAGCTTTCTTT	TRBV19	TRBJ1-1	.	.